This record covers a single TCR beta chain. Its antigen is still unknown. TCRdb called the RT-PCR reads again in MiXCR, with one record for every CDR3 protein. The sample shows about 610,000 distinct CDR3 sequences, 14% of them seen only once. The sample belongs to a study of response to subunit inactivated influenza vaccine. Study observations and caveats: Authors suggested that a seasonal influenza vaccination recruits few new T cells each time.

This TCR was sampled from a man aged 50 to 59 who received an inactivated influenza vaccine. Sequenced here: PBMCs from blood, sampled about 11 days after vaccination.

This CDR3 is CASSQVGGPQVDEQFF. For the CDR3, the DNA is TGTGCCAGCAGCCAAGTGGGAGGGCCCCAAGTCGATGAGCAGTTCTTC. The V gene is TRBV3-1, the J gene TRBJ2-1, with TRBD2 matching 7 bases. Trimming at V came to 1 base and at J to 8 bases, leaving 11 bases not matched to a gene. Germline V gene lookup returns CDR1 LGHDT and CDR2 YNNKEL (reference sequence). CDR3 length: 16 amino acids.